The entry that follows covers one T cell receptor (beta chain) sequence. This sample stems from a study of cytomegalovirus exposure and HLA in healthy donors. The CDR3 has 13 residues. Trimming removed 0 bases at V and 6 bases at J, with 10 bases between. The V gene's germline CDR1 is SQVTM and CDR2 ANQGSEA. Researchers ran the PCR with 60 Vbeta and 13 Jbeta primers. Some clones are missing from TCRdb's copy, which holds only in-frame ones; the method was immunoSEQ multiplex PCR. The table records roughly 200,000 clones, roughly 80% of them present only once. The chain employs TRBV29-1 and TRBJ2-3; D is ambiguous. The clonotype was recovered from a woman aged 25 to 45 in good health and CMV-seropositive. The source material was PBMCs. CDR3 amino acids: CSVEDLGTDTQYF. The CDR3 DNA reads as TGCAGCGTTGAAGACCTAGGAACGGATACGCAGTATTTT.